The rows below give T cell receptor beta chains drawn from one sample of a study of regulatory and conventional T cells in RAG deficiency. Sequenced by immunoSEQ multiplex PCR; TCRdb stores in-frame clones only, minus some. Here the sample spans under 20,000 clones, approximately 88% being singletons. This sample also belongs to another study, concerning regulatory T cells.

The sequencing input was Tregs sorted from blood. Every receptor here comes from a human donor in good health. Each CDR3 is given with its conserved first and last residue. The D gene is left open where the match is weak. The listing skips clone size in some rows; elsewhere it reads once, few, many or a size class.

cdr3_nt cdr3_aa v_call d_call clone_size j_call
TGTGCCAGCAGTTCTTACGTCAGGGTAGGGACTGAAGCTTTCTTT CASSSYVRVGTEAFF TRBV6-1 . . TRBJ1-1
TGTGCCTGGAGTATCGACAGGGTAGGAAGCGGCTACACCTTC CAWSIDRVGSGYTF TRBV30 TRBD1 . TRBJ1-2
TGTGCCAGCAGTTACGAGCCTAGCAATCAGCCCCAGCATTTT CASSYEPSNQPQHF TRBV6-5 . few TRBJ1-5
TGTGCCAGCTCAGACAGAAATTTAGCGGGAGGAGATCCCTACGAGCAGTACTTC CASSDRNLAGGDPYEQYF TRBV18 TRBD2 . TRBJ2-7
TGTGCCAGCAGTCGACAGGGGACGGGCGCTGAAGCTTTCTTT CASSRQGTGAEAFF TRBV28 TRBD1 once TRBJ1-1
TGCGCCAGCAGCTCGGCCGGTAATGAGCAGTTCTTC CASSSAGNEQFF TRBV5-1 . . TRBJ2-1
TGCGCCAGCAGCCCGGTGGGACAGGGCGGTTGGGGCTACACCTTC CASSPVGQGGWGYTF TRBV5-1 TRBD1 . TRBJ1-2
TGTGCCAGCAGTTTAGCGGCTAGCACAGATACGCAGTATTTT CASSLAASTDTQYF TRBV28 . . TRBJ2-3
TGTGCCAGCTCACCACCGGGGGGGGGCACAGATACGCAGTATTTT CASSPPGGGTDTQYF TRBV18 TRBD2 . TRBJ2-3
TGTGCCAGCAGGACGTCGGGAGGTGTAGACGAGCAGTACTTC CASRTSGGVDEQYF TRBV27 TRBD2 . TRBJ2-7
TGTGCCAGCAGCCCCACGGATGAGGCCCGGGAGACCCAGTACTTC CASSPTDEARETQYF TRBV11-2 . . TRBJ2-5
TGTGCCAGCAGCTCCACGACAGTGTACCAAGAGACCCAGTACTTC CASSSTTVYQETQYF TRBV11-1 . . TRBJ2-5
TGTGCCAGCAGCCCGGGACTAGCGCGGGGTCTAAACATTCAGTACTTC CASSPGLARGLNIQYF TRBV9 TRBD2 . TRBJ2-4
TGCGCCAGCAGCCCATTGGGCAGAACCTACGAGCAGTACTTC CASSPLGRTYEQYF TRBV4-3 . . TRBJ2-7
TGCGCCAGCAGCCCGACATGGACAGGAGATAATGGCTACACCTTC CASSPTWTGDNGYTF TRBV5-1 TRBD1 . TRBJ1-2
TGTGCCAGCAGTGTTGACCAGAATCAGCCCCAGCATTTT CASSVDQNQPQHF TRBV2 . . TRBJ1-5
TGTGCCAGCAGTGCTGAGAGCTCCTACAATGAGCAGTTCTTC CASSAESSYNEQFF TRBV25-1 . . TRBJ2-1
TGTGCCAGCAGCCGAACCGACAGGGGAGTTTATGGCTACACCTTC CASSRTDRGVYGYTF TRBV7-9 TRBD1 once TRBJ1-2
TGTGCCAGCAGCGCAGGGGATGGAGGAAACACCATATATTTT CASSAGDGGNTIYF TRBV9 . . TRBJ1-3
TGTGCCAGCAGACAAGCCGGGACAGGCTTCTACGAGCAGTACTTC CASRQAGTGFYEQYF TRBV27 TRBD1 . TRBJ2-7
TGTGCCAGCAGTGATAGGTGGACCCAGTACTTC CASSDRWTQYF TRBV6-4 . . TRBJ2-5
TGTGCCAGCAGCTTCCCAGCGGGAGTGGGAGAGACCCAGTACTTC CASSFPAGVGETQYF TRBV5-6 TRBD2 . TRBJ2-5
TGTGCCAGCAGGTTGGACAGAAGATCTCATGGCTACACCTTC CASRLDRRSHGYTF TRBV7-2 . . TRBJ1-2
TGTGCCAGCAGCTTAAGAAGACAGCATTCCAATCAGCCCCAGCATTTT CASSLRRQHSNQPQHF TRBV11-3 . . TRBJ1-5
TGTGCCAGCGACCGGGACAGGGAAAAGGATACGCAGTATTTT CASDRDREKDTQYF TRBV5-6 TRBD1 . TRBJ2-3
TGTGCCAGCAGCTTAGACAGCAATCAGCCCCAGCATTTT CASSLDSNQPQHF TRBV7-3 . . TRBJ1-5
TGTGCCAGCAGCTTCCGACACGGGACAGAGGACTCTGGAAACACCATATATTTT CASSFRHGTEDSGNTIYF TRBV11-2 TRBD1 . TRBJ1-3
TGTGCCAGTAGTATAATAGGGACGGTTGAGGAACTGTTTTTT CASSIIGTVEELFF TRBV19 . few TRBJ1-4
TGTGCCAGCAGCCTACCGCATCGACAGGAGATCTATGGCTACACCTTC CASSLPHRQEIYGYTF TRBV11-2 . . TRBJ1-2
TGTGCCAGCAGAGCATACAGGGGTCGGGGGGGCAATGAGCAGTTCTTC CASRAYRGRGGNEQFF TRBV28 . . TRBJ2-1
TGTGCCATCAGTGATTCTCCTCCGGGGGTAGCGGGACAGAGAGATACGCAGTATTTT CAISDSPPGVAGQRDTQYF TRBV10-3 . once TRBJ2-3
TGTGCCAGCCGTGGGGACATCCGGCAGCATTTT CASRGDIRQHF TRBV6-5 . . TRBJ1-5
TGTGCCAGCTCACCACCGGCCATGGGGGGAACTAATGAAAAACTGTTTTTT CASSPPAMGGTNEKLFF TRBV18 . . TRBJ1-4
TGTGCCAGCAGCTTGACGGGGCTAACTGAAGCTTTCTTT CASSLTGLTEAFF TRBV7-3 . . TRBJ1-1
TGTGCCAGCAGCGAGGCAGCAGGGGGTACAGATACGCAGTATTTT CASSEAAGGTDTQYF TRBV9 TRBD1 . TRBJ2-3
TGTGCCAGCAGCCTCGGGACAGGCGCCTTCTCTGGAAACACCATATATTTT CASSLGTGAFSGNTIYF TRBV5-5 TRBD1 . TRBJ1-3
TGTGCCACCCGGACTCAGGGGGGGATATCTGGGGCCAACGTCCTGACTTTC CATRTQGGISGANVLTF TRBV19 . . TRBJ2-6
TGTGCCTGGAGTGTACGAGAGCATCAGCCCCAGCATTTT CAWSVREHQPQHF TRBV30 . . TRBJ1-5
TGCGCCAGCAGTCATGGCACAGGGGGCATTGGCTATGGCTACACCTTC CASSHGTGGIGYGYTF TRBV23-1 TRBD1 . TRBJ1-2
TGTGCCAGCAGCGGGGGACAGGCTAATGAAAAACTGTTTTTT CASSGGQANEKLFF TRBV5-6 TRBD1 . TRBJ1-4
TGTGCCAGCAGCTGGGAGACAGGAACCTCCTACAATGAGCAGTTCTTC CASSWETGTSYNEQFF TRBV7-9 . . TRBJ2-1
TGTGCCAGCAGAGTCCTTTCTAGCGGGTTTAATGAGCAGTTCTTC CASRVLSSGFNEQFF TRBV27 TRBD2 . TRBJ2-1
TGTGCCACCAGCAGAGCATTTCTGGGGACAGATACGCAGTATTTT CATSRAFLGTDTQYF TRBV15 . once TRBJ2-3
TGTGCCAGCAGTCCGGGGACAGGAAATCAGCCCCAGCATTTT CASSPGTGNQPQHF TRBV27 TRBD1 . TRBJ1-5
TGTGCCAGTAGTCTCCTGACCGGGACAGGGTTACAGCCCCAGCATTTT CASSLLTGTGLQPQHF TRBV19 TRBD1 . TRBJ1-5
TGTGCCAGCAGCGTAGGGCCCGATTTGAACACTGAAGCTTTCTTT CASSVGPDLNTEAFF TRBV9 . . TRBJ1-1
TGTGCCAGCAGTTTACCTCTCCTTGCGAGGGATACGCAGTATTTT CASSLPLLARDTQYF TRBV28 . . TRBJ2-3
TGTGCCAGCAGTCCCATGGCGGGATTACACTACGAGCAGTACTTC CASSPMAGLHYEQYF TRBV27 . . TRBJ2-7
TGTGCCATCAGTGCTGGACAGGGATTGTCGGGCACAGATACGCAGTATTTT CAISAGQGLSGTDTQYF TRBV10-3 TRBD1 . TRBJ2-3